The clone carrying this T cell receptor (beta chain) appeared many times. As yet, its antigen is unknown. This sample was taken from a study of T-cell memory formation after mild COVID-19. About the study: Among the donors, TCR clusters were largely specific to each donor. Study outcomes and limitations: There was a balanced CD4/CD8 profile in clones contracting day 15 to 85, and later expanders leaned CD4+.

CDR3 length: 14 amino acids. The V and J ends lost 5 bases and 8 bases, in that order; junction bases with no gene match: 8. From germline, CDR1 is MGHRA and CDR2 YSYEKL. TCR alpha and TCR beta cDNA libraries with sample barcodes and UMIs came from 5'RACE using constant-segment primers. TCRdb re-analysed the 5' RACE reads in MiXCR, keeping a single row per CDR3 protein. The table includes hundreds of thousands of distinct CDR3 sequences, less than 25% detected once. The sequence was obtained from an adult woman who had mild COVID-19 (a few samples of this study predate the infection). Cell type and time point are not known. This chain links TRBV4-1 with TRBJ2-1, with TRBD1 matching 8 bases. The sample was PBMCs or a T cell subset sorted from them (not recorded which). The CDR3 DNA reads TGCGCCAGCAGCTACGGGACAGGCGGCGATGAGCAGTTCTTC. It specifies CASSYGTGGDEQFF.